A selection of T cell receptor beta chains follows, all from one sample in a study of blood T cell repertoires in COVID-19. Measured with immunoSEQ multiplex PCR; TCRdb has only the in-frame clones, and not every one. The sample consists of under 200,000 clones, approximately 79% of them appearing once. The specimen was peripheral blood. Receptor source: a man aged 25-45 years with active or convalescent COVID-19. CDR3s include the opening cysteine and the closing phenylalanine or tryptophan. D genes are given only for firm matches. For some rows the clone size is stated as once, few or many, or as a class when expanded; others skip it.

V: TRBV30
size: .
D: TRBD1
J: TRBJ2-1
CDR3: CAWSVGQGYNEQFF
DNA: TGTGCCTGGAGTGTAGGACAGGGCTACAATGAGCAGTTCTTC

V: TRBV25-1
size: .
D: TRBD1
J: TRBJ1-2
CDR3: CASSGYRGPNYGYTF
DNA: TGTGCCAGCAGTGGGTACAGGGGGCCGAACTATGGCTACACCTTC

V: TRBV4-3
size: .
D: TRBD1
J: TRBJ1-3
CDR3: CASSQDRGRGNTIYF
DNA: TGCGCCAGCAGCCAAGACAGGGGGCGAGGAAACACCATATATTTT

V: TRBV30
size: .
D: TRBD1
J: TRBJ1-2
CDR3: CAWSVQGAYGYTF
DNA: TGTGCCTGGAGTGTACAGGGGGCTTATGGCTACACCTTC

V: TRBV2
size: .
D: TRBD1
J: TRBJ1-5
CDR3: CASSSRQGDQPQHF
DNA: TGTGCCAGCAGTAGTAGACAGGGGGATCAGCCCCAGCATTTT

V: TRBV29-1
size: .
D: .
J: TRBJ1-1
CDR3: CSVSAGGDTEAFF
DNA: TGCAGCGTTAGCGCGGGGGGGGACACTGAAGCTTTCTTT

V: TRBV2
size: .
D: .
J: TRBJ1-1
CDR3: CASKVVITEGAFF
DNA: TGTGCCAGCAAGGTCGTTATCACAGAGGGAGCTTTCTTT

V: TRBV30
size: .
D: .
J: TRBJ1-2
CDR3: CAWSEGDLSYGYTF
DNA: TGTGCCTGGAGTGAAGGCGACTTAAGCTATGGCTACACCTTC

V: TRBV6-5
size: .
D: .
J: TRBJ1-4
CDR3: CASWRGGEKLFF
DNA: TGTGCCAGTTGGAGGGGTGGAGAAAAACTGTTTTTT

V: TRBV12-3/TRBV12-4
size: .
D: .
J: TRBJ1-1
CDR3: CASSLYFPEAFF
DNA: TGTGCCAGCAGTTTATACTTCCCTGAAGCTTTCTTT

V: TRBV28
size: .
D: .
J: TRBJ1-1
CDR3: CASSWRPRLGTEAFF
DNA: TGTGCCAGCAGTTGGAGGCCGAGGTTGGGCACTGAAGCTTTCTTT

V: TRBV7-2
size: .
D: .
J: TRBJ2-7
CDR3: CASSPASGREYEQYF
DNA: TGTGCCAGCAGCCCCGCGTCAGGGCGGGAATACGAGCAGTACTTC

V: TRBV2
size: once
D: TRBD1
J: TRBJ1-2
CDR3: CASSQTTGQGGYTF
DNA: TGTGCCAGCAGTCAAACGACAGGGCAGGGCGGCTACACCTTC

V: TRBV7-2
size: .
D: TRBD2
J: TRBJ2-1
CDR3: CASRESLAGGNEQFF
DNA: TGTGCCAGCAGAGAAAGCCTAGCGGGGGGAAATGAGCAGTTCTTC

V: TRBV9
size: .
D: TRBD1
J: TRBJ1-3
CDR3: CASSGGDRVGNTIYF
DNA: TGTGCCAGCAGCGGCGGGGACAGGGTCGGAAACACCATATATTTT

V: TRBV5-1
size: .
D: TRBD1
J: TRBJ1-6
CDR3: CASSLDRAANSPLHF
DNA: TGCGCCAGCAGCCTAGACAGGGCGGCTAATTCACCCCTCCACTTT

V: TRBV6-5
size: .
D: TRBD1
J: TRBJ2-4
CDR3: CASTLGQGESIQYF
DNA: TGTGCCAGCACCCTTGGACAGGGGGAGAGCATTCAGTACTTC

V: TRBV30
size: few
D: TRBD1
J: TRBJ1-2
CDR3: CAWSPDSGTGFSYTF
DNA: TGTGCCTGGAGCCCAGACTCCGGGACAGGGTTTAGCTACACCTTC

V: TRBV5-1
size: .
D: .
J: TRBJ2-5
CDR3: CASSVLPTTQETQYF
DNA: TGCGCCAGCAGCGTACTTCCTACTACCCAAGAGACCCAGTACTTC

V: TRBV7-3
size: few
D: TRBD1
J: TRBJ2-2
CDR3: CASSLKPRGTGGNTGELFF
DNA: TGTGCCAGCAGCTTAAAGCCCCGAGGGACAGGGGGGAACACCGGGGAGCTGTTTTTT

V: TRBV6-2/TRBV6-3
size: .
D: .
J: TRBJ1-2
CDR3: CASSSPGRGYTF
DNA: TGTGCCAGCAGTTCCCCGGGTCGCGGCTACACCTTC

V: TRBV2
size: .
D: .
J: TRBJ1-1
CDR3: CASSDRGHTEAFF
DNA: TGTGCCAGCAGTGACAGGGGCCACACTGAAGCTTTCTTT

V: TRBV5-1
size: few
D: TRBD1
J: TRBJ2-5
CDR3: CASSQGQGQETQYF
DNA: TGCGCCAGCAGCCAGGGACAGGGGCAAGAGACCCAGTACTTC

V: TRBV14
size: .
D: .
J: TRBJ2-3
CDR3: CASSQDFLGQTGADTQYF
DNA: TGTGCCAGCAGCCAAGATTTTTTAGGACAGACTGGGGCAGATACGCAGTATTTT

V: TRBV6-5
size: .
D: .
J: TRBJ2-1
CDR3: CASTPDGSSYNEQFF
DNA: TGTGCCAGCACTCCGGACGGGAGCTCCTACAATGAGCAGTTCTTC

V: TRBV30
size: few
D: TRBD1
J: TRBJ1-5
CDR3: CASATGNQPQHF
DNA: TGTGCCTCCGCGACAGGGAATCAGCCCCAGCATTTT

V: TRBV19
size: .
D: TRBD1
J: TRBJ1-2
CDR3: CASSITAVQGERGYTF
DNA: TGTGCCAGTAGTATAACCGCGGTGCAGGGGGAACGTGGCTACACCTTC

V: TRBV29-1
size: .
D: TRBD1
J: TRBJ1-1
CDR3: CSVDKGQGTEAFF
DNA: TGCAGCGTTGACAAGGGACAGGGGACTGAAGCTTTCTTT

V: TRBV28
size: .
D: TRBD1
J: TRBJ2-5
CDR3: CASSLRQGAQTQYF
DNA: TGTGCCAGCAGTCTCAGACAGGGCGCCCAGACCCAGTACTTC

V: TRBV6-5
size: .
D: .
J: TRBJ1-6
CDR3: CASSRVVNSPLHF
DNA: TGTGCCAGCAGTCGGGTGGTCAATTCACCCCTCCACTTT

V: TRBV27
size: .
D: TRBD1
J: TRBJ1-1
CDR3: CASSLGQTSTEAFF
DNA: TGTGCCAGCAGTCTGGGACAGACCTCCACTGAAGCTTTCTTT

V: TRBV2
size: .
D: .
J: TRBJ2-3
CDR3: CASTEWRGSSTDTQYF
DNA: TGTGCCAGCACTGAATGGAGGGGTTCTAGCACAGATACGCAGTATTTT

V: TRBV7-3
size: .
D: .
J: TRBJ2-3
CDR3: CASSLGGRPDTQYF
DNA: TGTGCCAGCAGCTTAGGGGGGAGGCCAGATACGCAGTATTTT

V: TRBV7-9
size: few
D: .
J: TRBJ1-2
CDR3: CASSPGGGGWDYGYTF
DNA: TGTGCCAGCAGCCCAGGTGGGGGGGGCTGGGACTATGGCTACACCTTC